A selection of T cell receptor beta chains follows, all from one sample in a study of T-cell reconstitution after alpha-beta-depleted transplantation in children. TCRdb used MiXCR to reprocess the PCR reads, holding one entry per CDR3 protein. The sample has 500,000 to 600,000 distinct CDR3 sequences, approximately 20% seen once. The sequencing here drew on PBMCs from the stem cell graft donor, taken from the stem cell graft. These receptors were collected from a human donor who donated a stem cell graft to a child with acute lymphoblastic leukemia. Both conserved end residues are part of each CDR3. D genes are given only for firm matches. Size tells how often a clone was seen (once, few, many) or the class of an expanded clone, and some rows leave it out.

J gene | clone size | V gene | D gene | CDR3 protein | CDR3 DNA
TRBJ1-1 | few | TRBV2 | . | CASRQGTEAFF | TGTGCCAGCAGACAAGGGACAGAAGCTTTCTTT
TRBJ1-2 | few | TRBV27 | TRBD1 | CASSFLRAGGGYGYTF | TGTGCCAGCAGTTTCTTAAGGGCAGGGGGCGGCTATGGCTACACCTTC
TRBJ2-1 | few | TRBV4-1 | TRBD2 | CASSQGLAGQGYNEQFF | TGCGCCAGCAGCCAAGGACTAGCGGGACAAGGGTACAATGAGCAGTTCTTC
TRBJ2-7 | . | TRBV2 | TRBD1 | CASREAGTGPYF | TGTGCCAGCAGGGAGGCCGGGACAGGGCCGTACTTC
TRBJ2-1 | few | TRBV7-3 | . | CASSLAELAYNEQFF | TGTGCCAGCAGCTTAGCGGAACTAGCCTACAATGAGCAGTTCTTC
TRBJ1-5 | few | TRBV5-1 | . | CASSLDGVSPSNQPQHF | TGCGCCAGCAGCTTGGATGGGGTCAGCCCTAGCAATCAGCCCCAGCATTTT
TRBJ2-1 | . | TRBV29-1 | TRBD1 | CSFHHARQGVEQFF | TGCAGCTTCCACCACGCCCGACAGGGCGTTGAGCAGTTCTTC
TRBJ2-1 | . | TRBV11-2 | TRBD2 | CASSVPGLKNNEQFF | TGTGCCAGCAGCGTCCCGGGACTAAAAAACAATGAGCAGTTCTTC
TRBJ1-3 | . | TRBV7-9 | . | CASSLIGSVLYGNTIYF | TGTGCCAGCAGCTTAATCGGGTCAGTCCTCTATGGAAACACCATATATTTT
TRBJ1-3 | few | TRBV9 | . | CASSVNVYSGNTIYF | TGTGCCAGCAGCGTAAACGTGTACTCTGGAAACACCATATATTTT
TRBJ2-1 | . | TRBV7-9 | . | CASSRHSYNEQFF | TGTGCCAGCAGCCGCCATTCCTACAATGAGCAGTTCTTC
TRBJ2-7 | few | TRBV4-1 | TRBD2 | CASSQEFAGGIHEQYF | TGCGCCAGCAGCCAAGAATTTGCGGGGGGGATCCACGAGCAGTACTTC
TRBJ2-1 | . | TRBV5-1 | . | CASSPLGFSSYNEQFF | TGCGCCAGCAGCCCCCTGGGTTTTAGCTCCTACAATGAGCAGTTCTTC
TRBJ2-5 | . | TRBV5-1 | TRBD2 | CASSTSVTSGKETQYF | TGCGCCAGCAGCACATCGGTGACTAGCGGGAAAGAGACCCAGTACTTC
TRBJ1-1 | few | TRBV3-1 | . | CASSLTGSETEAFF | TGTGCCAGCAGCCTAACGGGATCCGAGACTGAAGCTTTCTTT
TRBJ2-7 | few | TRBV14 | . | CASSQVTGSYEQYF | TGTGCCAGCAGCCAAGTAACAGGGAGCTACGAGCAGTACTTC
TRBJ2-1 | many | TRBV20-1 | TRBD2 | CGLAGGYNEQFF | TGTGGGCTAGCGGGAGGCTACAATGAGCAGTTCTTC
TRBJ2-5 | few | TRBV12-3/TRBV12-4 | . | CASSFGDTQETQYF | TGTGCCAGCAGTTTCGGGGACACCCAAGAGACCCAGTACTTC
TRBJ2-2 | . | TRBV11-2 | . | CASSFGVLTGELFF | TGTGCCAGCAGCTTTGGGGTCCTCACCGGGGAGCTGTTTTTT
TRBJ1-2 | . | TRBV27 | . | CASSWGRTTNYGYTF | TGTGCCAGCAGTTGGGGGCGGACTACTAACTATGGCTACACCTTC
TRBJ2-5 | . | TRBV20-1 | . | CSAPGKDLARTTQYF | TGCAGTGCTCCTGGGAAGGACCTAGCGAGGACTACCCAGTACTTC
TRBJ2-1 | . | TRBV5-1 | TRBD2 | CASSLDGTSEVRYNEQFF | TGCGCCAGCAGCTTGGACGGGACTAGCGAGGTGAGATACAATGAGCAGTTCTTC
TRBJ1-1 | . | TRBV4-1 | . | CASSHHGPLRAFF | TGCGCCAGCAGCCACCACGGGCCCTTACGGGCTTTCTTT
TRBJ2-2 | few | TRBV7-2 | . | CASSPPYGELFF | TGTGCCAGCAGTCCACCCTACGGGGAGCTGTTTTTT
TRBJ2-7 | . | TRBV6-1 | TRBD1 | CASRKNRDSSYEQYF | TGTGCCAGCAGAAAAAACCGGGACAGCTCCTACGAGCAGTACTTC
TRBJ1-1 | few | TRBV3-1 | . | CASSQSETRGTSAFF | TGTGCCAGCAGCCAATCCGAGACAAGAGGGACGTCGGCTTTCTTT
TRBJ2-1 | many | TRBV12-3/TRBV12-4 | TRBD1 | CASSSGTGGRNEQFF | TGTGCCAGCAGTTCCGGGACAGGGGGCCGAAATGAGCAGTTCTTC
TRBJ2-5 | . | TRBV11-3 | TRBD1 | CASSIGTGVETQYF | TGTGCCAGCAGCATCGGGACAGGGGTAGAGACCCAGTACTTC
TRBJ2-6 | . | TRBV14 | . | CASSPLPGVGANVLTF | TGTGCCAGCAGCCCCCTCCCGGGGGTGGGGGCCAACGTCCTGACTTTC
TRBJ2-7 | . | TRBV20-1 | TRBD2 | CSASRDYSYEQYF | TGCAGTGCTAGCCGGGACTATTCCTACGAGCAGTACTTC
TRBJ2-1 | few | TRBV5-1 | . | CASSFPPLGAEQFF | TGCGCCAGCAGTTTTCCACCGCTAGGGGCTGAGCAGTTCTTC
TRBJ2-6 | . | TRBV7-9 | . | CASSPLLGRQSGTGANVLTF | TGTGCCAGCAGCCCACTCTTAGGTCGTCAATCAGGGACTGGGGCCAACGTCCTGACTTTC
TRBJ2-2 | many | TRBV29-1 | TRBD2 | CSVETSGRSSVTGELFF | TGCAGCGTTGAAACCAGCGGGAGATCGTCGGTCACCGGGGAGCTGTTTTTT
TRBJ1-5 | many | TRBV7-3 | . | CASSLMEEGREFDQPQHF | TGTGCCAGCAGCTTAATGGAGGAGGGCAGGGAATTCGATCAGCCCCAGCATTTT
TRBJ1-2 | . | TRBV6-1 | . | CASSVSTGAYGYTF | TGTGCCAGCAGTGTTAGCACGGGAGCCTATGGCTACACCTTC
TRBJ2-1 | few | TRBV18 | . | CASSPPIMGNNEQFF | TGTGCCAGCTCACCACCGATCATGGGAAACAATGAGCAGTTCTTC
TRBJ2-1 | . | TRBV12-3/TRBV12-4 | TRBD2 | CASSLSFGLADLPGPNYNEQFF | TGTGCCAGCAGTTTAAGCTTTGGACTAGCGGACCTGCCCGGCCCGAATTACAATGAGCAGTTCTTC
TRBJ2-7 | few | TRBV27 | TRBD1 | CASSPPGQTYEQYF | TGTGCCAGCAGTCCCCCGGGACAGACTTACGAGCAGTACTTC
TRBJ2-7 | . | TRBV5-1 | TRBD2 | CASSLEGTSFYEQYF | TGCGCCAGCAGCTTGGAGGGGACTAGCTTCTACGAGCAGTACTTC
TRBJ2-1 | few | TRBV5-1 | TRBD2 | CASSLASGSLSNEQFF | TGCGCCAGCAGCTTGGCTAGCGGGAGTCTAAGCAATGAGCAGTTCTTC
TRBJ2-4 | few | TRBV27 | . | CASSPQDLSLAKNIQYF | TGTGCCAGCAGTCCCCAGGACCTAAGCTTAGCCAAAAACATTCAGTACTTC
TRBJ1-5 | . | TRBV5-1 | . | CASSRVQPQHF | TGCGCCAGCAGCAGGGTTCAGCCCCAGCATTTT
TRBJ2-1 | . | TRBV5-1 | . | CASGLEREQFF | TGCGCCAGCGGCTTGGAACGGGAGCAGTTCTTC
TRBJ2-4 | . | TRBV29-1 | TRBD1 | CSAGTGGVDIQYF | TGCAGCGCCGGGACAGGGGGAGTGGACATTCAGTACTTC
TRBJ2-3 | few | TRBV5-6 | TRBD2 | CASSWSSGIPDTQYF | TGTGCCAGCAGCTGGTCTAGCGGGATCCCAGATACGCAGTATTTT
TRBJ2-7 | many | TRBV9 | . | CASSVGPSYEQYF | TGTGCCAGTAGTGTCGGACCTTCCTACGAGCAGTACTTC
TRBJ2-5 | . | TRBV7-9 | . | CASSWGLGEQKTQYF | TGTGCCAGCAGCTGGGGGCTAGGGGAACAGAAGACCCAGTACTTC
TRBJ2-2 | . | TRBV6-1 | TRBD2 | CASNIAGEFTGELFF | TGTGCCAGCAATATAGCGGGAGAGTTCACCGGGGAGCTGTTTTTT
TRBJ2-3 | . | TRBV9 | TRBD2 | CASSVEVAGDTQYF | TGTGCCAGCAGCGTAGAAGTAGCGGGAGATACGCAGTATTTT
TRBJ2-5 | . | TRBV7-2 | . | CASSLAGGSQETQYF | TGTGCCAGCAGCTTAGCGGGAGGTAGTCAAGAGACCCAGTACTTC
TRBJ2-7 | few | TRBV5-1 | . | CASRENTYEQYF | TGCGCCAGCAGAGAGAACACCTACGAGCAGTACTTC
TRBJ2-1 | few | TRBV20-1 | . | CSARKGPNEQFF | TGCAGTGCTAGAAAGGGCCCCAATGAGCAGTTCTTC
TRBJ1-1 | . | TRBV21-1 | . | CASSKGSHTNTEAFF | TGTGCCAGCAGCAAAGGGTCTCACACCAACACTGAAGCTTTCTTT
TRBJ1-5 | many | TRBV4-1 | TRBD1 | CASSPDRVSQPQHF | TGCGCCAGCAGTCCGGACAGGGTTTCACAGCCCCAGCATTTT
TRBJ2-1 | . | TRBV2 | . | CASLKETSYNEQFF | TGTGCCAGCCTAAAAGAGACTAGCTACAATGAGCAGTTCTTC
TRBJ2-3 | . | TRBV27 | TRBD1 | CATRQGVPDTQYF | TGTGCCACCCGACAGGGGGTGCCAGATACGCAGTATTTT
TRBJ2-7 | few | TRBV12-3/TRBV12-4 | TRBD2 | CASGRTSGRASYEQYF | TGTGCCAGCGGAAGGACTAGCGGGAGGGCCTCCTACGAGCAGTACTTC
TRBJ1-2 | few | TRBV6-1 | TRBD1 | CASSDGTGNGYTF | TGTGCCAGCAGTGACGGGACAGGGAATGGCTACACCTTC
TRBJ2-4 | . | TRBV27 | . | CASSFQGKNIQYF | TGTGCCAGCAGTTTCCAGGGAAAAAACATTCAGTACTTC
TRBJ2-5 | few | TRBV7-6 | . | CASSFQPGETQYF | TGTGCCAGCAGCTTTCAGCCGGGGGAGACCCAGTACTTC